These 30 T cell receptor beta chains were all obtained from the same sample, sequenced in a study of T cell repertoires in cytomegalovirus infection (dated by TCRdb to between 2019 and 2020). This sample was sequenced with an Illumina HiSeq 1500. The public reads were reprocessed in TCRdb via fastp at Q25 and MiXCR, keeping in-frame beta chains. CDR3 protein sequences are deduplicated, and each keeps its most common genes and DNA. The sample profile shows 400,000 to 550,000 distinct CDR3 sequences; 11% of them were found once. The ten largest clones add up to roughly a tenth of the sample. The specimen sequenced was PBMCs. Receptor source: a human donor in good health (CMV status not recorded). Some clones in this sample may be carry-over from other donors' samples.

This clonotype was picked up many times. The J gene is TRBJ1-5, the V gene TRBV12-3 or TRBV12-4, with D perhaps matching TRBD1 (5 bases). V lost 2 bases, J lost 7 bases, and 6 bases lay in between. The CDR3 has 12 amino acids. For the CDR3, the DNA is TGTGCCAGCAGTTTATACAGGCAGCCCCAGCATTTT. Its protein is CASSLYRQPQHF.

This clonotype occurred many times. J is TRBJ1-6 and V is TRBV7-3; D uncertain. CDR1 is SGHTA, CDR2 FQGTGA, per germline. V was shortened by 3 bases and J by 8 bases, with 14 bases between the two germline ends. This CDR3 is built from 15 residues. CDR3 in amino acids: CASSLAAFGDSPLHF. In DNA form, the CDR3 reads TGTGCCAGCAGCTTGGCGGCCTTCGGGGATTCACCCCTCCACTTT.

The chain is built from TRBV29-1 and TRBJ2-5; D gene ambiguous. V lost 7 bases, J lost 1 base, and 16 bases lay in between. The CDR3 contains 14 residues. Germline CDR1 is SQVTM and CDR2 is ANQGSEA. The CDR3 DNA is TGCAGCGGCACCCCAAGCCTCTCCCAAGAGACCCAGTACTTC. Amino acid sequence: CSGTPSLSQETQYF.

This clonotype was detected many times. The chain's CDR3 is CASSLMSGRETQYF. For the CDR3, the DNA is TGTGCCAGCAGTTTAATGTCTGGGAGAGAGACCCAGTACTTC. The chain carries TRBV12-3 or TRBV12-4 and TRBJ2-5, with D possibly being TRBD2 (5 bases). The CDR3 contains 14 residues. Trimming removed 2 bases at V and 4 bases at J, with 11 bases between.

This clonotype was observed many times. The rearrangement links TRBV12-3 or TRBV12-4 to TRBJ2-2, with D hard to call. V was pared by 3 bases and J by 1 base, with 3 bases between. This CDR3 is 13 amino acids long. CDR3 nucleotide sequence: TGTGCCAGCAGTTTTAAGAACACCGGGGAGCTGTTTTTT. Amino acid sequence: CASSFKNTGELFF.

This clonotype was counted ten times or more. The CDR3, as DNA: TGTGCCAGCAGTTACTCGAAGCAGGGGACAGGGTCCGTCAAAAACATTCAGTACTTC. Protein: CASSYSKQGTGSVKNIQYF. This rearrangement joins TRBV6-2 or TRBV6-3 to TRBJ2-4; 9 bases match TRBD1. CDR1 and CDR2 from the germline V gene are MNHEY and SVGEGT. V shed 0 bases and J 3 bases; nucleotides not matched to a gene: 12. The CDR3 runs to 19 residues.

This clonotype was picked up many times. This chain links TRBV5-4 with TRBJ2-1; perhaps TRBD1 as D (5 bases). V gave up 1 base and J gave up 10 bases, with 12 bases separating them. CDR1 SGHNT and CDR2 YYREEE come from the germline V gene (reference sequence). This CDR3 contains 13 residues. The CDR3 protein is CASSLRGRVEQFF. In DNA, the CDR3 is TGTGCCAGCAGCTTGAGGGGTAGAGTGGAGCAGTTCTTC.

V and J are TRBV5-8 and TRBJ1-4; 8 bases map to TRBD1. CDR1 and CDR2 (germline): SGHTS, YDEGEE. With 1 base clipped from V and 7 bases from J, the junction kept 6 bases outside the gene matches. The CDR3 spans 15 residues. DNA of the CDR3: TGTGCCAGCAGCTTGCGCAGGGGGCAGGGTGAAAAACTGTTTTTT. This encodes CASSLRRGQGEKLFF.

This clonotype was counted many times. This sequence joins TRBV7-9 and TRBJ1-1; D may be TRBD1 (5 bases). V was shortened by 4 bases and J by 7 bases, with 13 bases between the two germline ends. The CDR3 length is 13 residues. The germline CDR1 and CDR2 sequences are SEHNR and FQNEAQ (reference sequence). This chain's CDR3 is CASSSGRRSEAFF. For the CDR3, the DNA is TGTGCCAGCAGCTCAGGGAGGCGTAGTGAAGCTTTCTTT.

This clonotype was picked up a small number of times. The V gene is TRBV19, the J gene TRBJ1-3; a possible D gene is TRBD1 (5 bases). The CDR3 loop spans 17 amino acids. Trimming stripped 4 bases from V and 0 bases from J, with 16 bases between. Germline assignment: CDR1 LNHDA and CDR2 SQIVND (reference sequence). This chain's CDR3 is CASSTSGTLYSGNTIYF. DNA of the CDR3: TGTGCCAGTAGTACCTCGGGGACGTTATACTCTGGAAACACCATATATTTT. The full variable domain, completed using reference TRBV19 and TRBJ1-3, is DGGITQSPKYLFRKEGQNVTLSCEQNLNHDAMYWYRQDPGQGLRLIYYSQIVNDFQKGDIAEGYSVSREKKESFPLTVTSAQKNPTAFYLCASSTSGTLYSGNTIYFGEGSWLTVV.

This clonotype was observed many times. The J gene is TRBJ2-7, the V gene TRBV5-5; 15 bases line up with TRBD2. Germline lookup yields CDR1 SGHKS and CDR2 YYEKEE (reference sequence). This CDR3 has 17 amino acids. The V and J ends lost 3 bases and 2 bases, in that order; junction bases with no gene match: 6. CDR3 in amino acids: CASSSRRTSGGAYEQYF. CDR3 nucleotides: TGTGCCAGCAGCTCCCGCCGGACTAGCGGGGGGGCCTACGAGCAGTACTTC. Based on the CDR3 plus reference TRBV5-5 and TRBJ2-7, the full variable domain is DAGVTQSPTHLIKTRGQQVTLRCSPISGHKSVSWYQQVLGQGPQFIFQYYEKEERGRGNFPDRFSARQFPNYSSELNVNALLLGDSALYLCASSSRRTSGGAYEQYFGPGTRLTVT.

This clonotype has a count of ten or more. The chain joins TRBV29-1 to TRBJ1-2, with D unresolved. This CDR3 has 15 amino acids. V was trimmed by 6 bases and J by 4 bases, leaving 21 bases between them. The germline gives CDR1 SQVTM, CDR2 ANQGSEA. The CDR3 DNA reads as TGCAGCGTGCCTTCGGAGGCCGGGCATCGCTATGGCTACACCTTC. Protein sequence: CSVPSEAGHRYGYTF.

The chain uses TRBV19 and TRBJ2-1; no clear D gene. This CDR3 has 16 residues. V lost 5 bases and J 0 bases, leaving 14 bases between the germline ends. The germline V gene has CDR1 LNHDA and CDR2 SQIVND (reference sequence). The CDR3 coding sequence is TGTGCCAGTAGTCAAGAGCCAGACCTCTCCTACAATGAGCAGTTCTTC. Translated, it gives CASSQEPDLSYNEQFF.

V is TRBV5-5 and J is TRBJ1-2; D uncertain. Germline V gene data show CDR1 as SGHKS and CDR2 as YYEKEE (reference sequence). This CDR3 is 13 amino acids long. V was shortened by 0 bases and J by 9 bases, with 12 bases between the two germline ends. DNA for the CDR3: TGTGCCAGCAGCTTGGTCACAGCGAATCGCTACACCTTC. This encodes CASSLVTANRYTF.

The chain has TRBV2 and TRBJ1-2; D uncertain. CDR3 length equals 12 residues. Germline loops: CDR1 SNHLY, CDR2 FYNNEI. V dropped 7 bases and J dropped 7 bases, with 13 bases sitting between them. DNA of the CDR3: TGTGCCAGCACCGGTGGCTTTATTGGCTACACCTTC. This codes for CASTGGFIGYTF.

The sample holds many counts of this clonotype. The chain couples TRBV7-8 to TRBJ2-6; D is unresolved. V shed 1 base and J shed 0 bases, with 4 bases lying between them. Germline loops: CDR1 SGHVS, CDR2 FQNEAQ. The length of the CDR3 is 15 residues. The CDR3 sequence is CASSLEASGANVLTF. The DNA of the CDR3 is TGTGCCAGCAGCTTAGAAGCCTCTGGGGCCAACGTCCTGACTTTC.

This clonotype appeared many times. The chain employs TRBV6-5 and TRBJ2-1; 9 nucleotides line up with TRBD2. J lost 10 bases, V lost 5 bases, and 18 bases had no gene match. The germline V gene encodes CDR1 MNHEY and CDR2 SVGAGI. The length of the CDR3 is 17 residues. The CDR3 nucleotides read TGTGCCAGCAGTCATTCCCGGGGTAGCGGGAGTCCGGGGGAGCAGTTCTTC. It is translated as CASSHSRGSGSPGEQFF.

In its sample, this clonotype was seen a few times. The chain uses TRBV2 and TRBJ1-2, with a tentative D call TRBD1 (5 bases). Germline CDR1 reads SNHLY; CDR2 reads FYNNEI. V was cut by 4 bases and J by 4 bases, with 19 bases left in between. The CDR3 extends over 16 amino acids. The CDR3 sequence: CASSGPPGLGSYGYTF. The CDR3 bases are TGTGCCAGCAGTGGGCCTCCGGGACTAGGGTCCTATGGCTACACCTTC.

There are many counts of this clonotype. The J gene is TRBJ1-6, the V gene TRBV7-8; 9 nucleotides agree with TRBD1. The germline V gene has CDR1 SGHVS and CDR2 FQNEAQ. Unmatched junction bases numbered 7, after V lost 5 bases and J lost 8 bases. This CDR3 is 15 amino acids long. CDR3 sequence reads: CASSPRDRVYSPLHF. CDR3 DNA sequence: TGTGCCAGCAGCCCGAGGGACAGGGTTTATTCACCCCTCCACTTT.

With respect to this clonotype: Mismatch with germline at one junction end may stem from a read error. J is TRBJ2-6 and V is TRBV12-5; either TRBD1 or TRBD2 may fit D (5 bases each). The CDR3 is 14 amino acids. From germline, CDR1 is LGHNT and CDR2 FRNRAP. CDR3 in DNA: TGTGCTAGTGGTTTGGCCACCCCACGAGGGACGCAGTACTTT. It encodes CASGLATPRGTQYF.

This clonotype was found many times. This chain joins TRBV4-1 and TRBJ1-6; the D gene is possibly TRBD1 (5 bases). The V end lost 1 base, the J end lost 7 bases, and 17 bases lay between the germline ends. Germline assignment: CDR1 MGHRA and CDR2 YSYEKL. The CDR3 loop spans 17 amino acids. The CDR3 sequence: CASSQVALGASNSPLHF. The CDR3 DNA sequence: TGCGCCAGCAGCCAAGTCGCACTCGGGGCCTCAAATTCACCCCTCCACTTT.

This clonotype was seen many times. This chain uses TRBV7-2 with TRBJ1-1; the match to TRBD1 covers 7 bases. This CDR3 has 13 residues. The V and J ends lost 5 bases and 11 bases, in that order; junction bases with no gene match: 11. CDR1 and CDR2 (germline): SGHTA, FQGNSA. CDR3: CASSPRQGLSAFF. The CDR3 nucleotides read TGTGCCAGCAGCCCCCGACAGGGCCTTTCGGCTTTCTTT.

This clonotype came up many times. The gene calls are TRBV10-3 and TRBJ1-6; D not resolved. Per germline, CDR1 ENHRY and CDR2 SYGVKD. CDR3 length: 13 amino acids. Trimming shortened V by 6 bases and J by 9 bases, and 12 bases separated the two germline ends. The CDR3 region has the DNA TGTGCCATCAGCGAAACAATAGGTTCACCCCTCCACTTT. Amino acid sequence: CAISETIGSPLHF.

The chain is built from TRBV28 and TRBJ1-2, with 7 nucleotides matching TRBD1. There are 15 residues in the CDR3. Trimming removed 3 bases from V and 5 bases from J; junction bases left unmatched: 9. Per the germline V gene, CDR1 is MDHEN and CDR2 is SYDVKM. The CDR3 is CASSLGDSRWYGYTF. The CDR3 nucleotides read TGTGCCAGCAGTTTGGGGGACAGTCGATGGTATGGCTACACCTTC.

This clonotype was counted many times. The chain is built from TRBV6-1 and TRBJ2-1, with a tentative D call TRBD1 (6 bases). The CDR3 length is 13 residues. With 3 bases removed from V and 6 bases from J, the gap between germline ends came to 9 bases. From germline, CDR1 is MNHNS and CDR2 SASEGT. The CDR3 nucleotides are TGTGCCAGCAGTGATCGCAGGGGCAATGAGCAGTTCTTC. This sequence encodes CASSDRRGNEQFF.

The chain combines TRBV12-3 or TRBV12-4 with TRBJ1-5; D is ambiguous. The CDR3 runs 12 residues. V was shortened by 5 bases and J by 6 bases, with 8 bases between the two germline ends. Here the CDR3 DNA reads TGTGCCAGCAGTCCCGTCCGTCAGCCCCAGCATTTT. Translated: CASSPVRQPQHF.

This clonotype was detected many times. The gene calls are TRBV12-3 or TRBV12-4 and TRBJ1-6; 8 nucleotides match TRBD1. CDR3 length equals 18 residues. Losses at the gene ends were 5 bases for V and 8 bases for J; bases not matched to a gene: 17. The CDR3 sequence: CASSPRTGLRFSDSPLHF. CDR3 nucleotides: TGTGCCAGCAGTCCCAGGACAGGGTTGCGGTTCTCGGATTCACCCCTCCACTTT.

The chain joins TRBV9 to TRBJ2-5, with D hard to call. Trimming stripped 4 bases from V and 4 bases from J, with 17 bases between. This CDR3 has 15 residues. Germline V gene data show CDR1 as SGDLS and CDR2 as YYNGEE. CDR3 region: CASSPYNTVGETQYF. CDR3 bases: TGTGCCAGCAGCCCCTATAACACCGTGGGAGAGACCCAGTACTTC.

At least ten counts were recorded for this clonotype. The chain has TRBV7-9 and TRBJ1-6; the D gene is possibly TRBD1 (5 bases). Germline CDR1 SEHNR, CDR2 FQNEAQ (reference sequence). The CDR3 consists of 16 residues. The V and J ends lost 8 bases and 0 bases respectively, with 14 bases between them. The CDR3 here is CASGPGGSSYNSPLHF. In nucleotides, the CDR3 is TGTGCCAGCGGGCCCGGGGGGAGCTCCTATAATTCACCCCTCCACTTT.

At least ten counts were recorded for this clonotype. This chain connects TRBV19 to TRBJ1-1; D is unclear. The CDR3 extends over 13 amino acids. Trimming shortened V by 1 base and J by 5 bases, and 8 bases separated the two germline ends. The V gene's germline CDR1 is LNHDA and CDR2 SQIVND (reference sequence). Here the CDR3 reads CASSIGLGTEAFF. The DNA of the CDR3 is TGTGCCAGTAGTATAGGGCTGGGGACTGAAGCTTTCTTT.